The 28 T cell receptor beta chains reported below all come from one sample, sequenced in a study of T-cell reconstitution after alpha-beta-depleted transplantation in children. Preparation of the TCRbeta library was carried out with unique molecular identifiers. TCRdb processed the PCR reads anew with MiXCR; each CDR3 protein has one entry. The sample shows roughly 400,000 distinct CDR3 sequences, over 40% of them seen only once. The source material was PBMCs, sampled before TCRalphabeta/CD19-depleted stem cell transplant. The receptors were gathered from a girl aged 2-10 years with aplastic anemia, due to receive a stem cell transplant.

This chain joins TRBV6-2 or TRBV6-3 and TRBJ2-2, with D possibly being TRBD1 or TRBD2 (5 bases each). V lost 7 bases, J lost 1 base, and 19 bases lay in between. The CDR3 runs 17 residues. Germline V gene lookup returns CDR1 MNHEY and CDR2 SVGEGT. The CDR3 loop reads CASTLGRLTRNTGELFF. The CDR3 DNA is TGTGCCAGCACCCTGGGACGCCTAACCCGGAACACCGGGGAGCTGTTTTTT.

The gene calls are TRBV4-1 and TRBJ2-7; 7 positions match TRBD2. The CDR3 is 16 residues long. Germline V gene data show CDR1 as MGHRA and CDR2 as YSYEKL. J gave up 6 bases and V 2 bases, and 13 bases lay outside the gene matches. The CDR3 DNA reads as TGCGCCAGCAGCCAATGGGTAGGGGAGGGAGTCGGCGAGCAGTACTTC. It yields the protein CASSQWVGEGVGEQYF.

This clonotype was observed a handful of times. The rearrangement uses TRBV20-1 and TRBJ2-3, with 13 bases fitting TRBD2. The CDR3 has 17 residues. In germline, CDR1 is DFQATT, CDR2 SNEGSKA (reference sequence). With 7 bases clipped from V and 5 bases from J, the junction kept 15 bases outside the gene matches. The CDR3 DNA sequence: TGCAGTGGAGGTGACTCCGGGACTAGCGGGAACGGAGATACGCAGTATTTT. Translation: CSGGDSGTSGNGDTQYF.

A note on this clonotype: Given a much more abundant clone one base away, this may be a read error. The gene calls are TRBV12-3 or TRBV12-4 and TRBJ1-2, with TRBD1 identical over 8 bases. The CDR3 extends over 13 amino acids. CDR3 residues: CASAQQGGYRYTF. In nucleotides, the CDR3 is TGTGCCAGCGCCCAACAGGGGGGCTATCGCTACACCTTC.

This clonotype is medium-sized by share. J is TRBJ2-1 and V is TRBV7-8, with D possibly being TRBD2 (6 bases). The germline V and J ends were trimmed by 3 bases and 7 bases, with 10 bases remaining between them. The CDR3 runs to 13 residues. The germline V gene has CDR1 SGHVS and CDR2 FQNEAQ. The CDR3 loop is CASSFPGRNEQFF. The CDR3 nucleotides are TGTGCCAGCAGCTTCCCCGGGAGAAATGAGCAGTTCTTC.

Only a few counts were recorded for this clonotype. J is TRBJ2-1 and V is TRBV20-1; the match to TRBD2 covers 9 bases. J lost 4 bases, V lost 4 bases, and 2 bases had no gene match. The length of the CDR3 is 13 residues. The germline gives CDR1 DFQATT, CDR2 SNEGSKA (reference sequence). The CDR3 sequence is CSAKTSGYNEQFF. The CDR3 DNA reads as TGCAGTGCTAAGACTAGCGGATACAATGAGCAGTTCTTC.

This clonotype was counted between two and nine times. This sequence joins TRBV7-2 and TRBJ1-2; possible D gene TRBD1, 5 bases. V shed 1 base and J shed 6 bases, with 12 bases lying between them. CDR3 length: 14 amino acids. Germline V gives CDR1 SGHTA, CDR2 FQGNSA. The CDR3 coding sequence is TGTGCCAGCAGCTTAGAAAGGGGAGGCAATGGCTACACCTTC. Amino acids: CASSLERGGNGYTF.

Details on this clonotype: This may be a read error, as it is one base from a much larger clone. The V call is TRBV4-3, the J call TRBJ2-1, with 8 bases that match TRBD2. Germline V CDR1 and CDR2: LGHNA, YSLEER. V lost 1 base to trimming and J lost 7 bases; unmatched junction nucleotides: 6. CDR3 length: 15 amino acids. The CDR3 loop is CASSQGLATINEQFF. The CDR3 nucleotides are TGCGCCAGCAGCCAAGGACTAGCGACAATTAATGAGCAGTTCTTC.

This chain connects TRBV29-1 to TRBJ1-1, with 7 bases aligning to TRBD1. The CDR3 totals 14 residues. The junction had 7 bases not matched to a gene; V was cut back by 4 bases and J by 2 bases. Germline CDR1 and CDR2: SQVTM and ANQGSEA. CDR3 residues: CSVGRTGDNTEAFF. CDR3 coding DNA: TGCAGCGTTGGCAGGACAGGCGATAACACTGAAGCTTTCTTT.

V is TRBV20-1 and J is TRBJ1-1; D is uncertain. The germline V and J ends were trimmed by 6 bases and 3 bases, with 11 bases remaining between them. The CDR3 extends over 12 amino acids. Germline CDR1 reads DFQATT; CDR2 reads SNEGSKA (reference sequence). The CDR3 reads CSATVLHTEAFF. The CDR3 DNA reads TGCAGTGCCACGGTCTTACACACTGAAGCTTTCTTT.

The chain uses TRBV14 and TRBJ1-1; 8 bases are shared with TRBD1. The CDR3 loop spans 15 amino acids. J gave up 4 bases and V 4 bases, and 8 bases lay outside the gene matches. Germline lookup yields CDR1 SGHDN and CDR2 FVKESK. The CDR3 bases are TGTGCCAGCAGCCGCTACTGGACAGGGACCACTGAAGCTTTCTTT. Translated: CASSRYWTGTTEAFF.

The genes are TRBV2 and TRBJ2-1; D ambiguous. CDR1 and CDR2 from the germline V gene are SNHLY and FYNNEI. V gave up 3 bases and J gave up 0 bases, with 15 bases separating them. This CDR3 has 17 residues. The CDR3: CASSDGWGSSSYNEQFF. Here the CDR3 DNA reads TGTGCCAGCAGTGACGGGTGGGGTTCAAGCTCCTACAATGAGCAGTTCTTC.

The rearrangement links TRBV24-1 to TRBJ2-3, with D tentatively TRBD1 or TRBD2 (5 bases each). Germline values: CDR1 KGHDR, CDR2 SFDVKD. The CDR3 runs to 16 residues. With 3 bases removed from V and 1 base from J, the gap between germline ends came to 13 bases. CDR3 in DNA: TGTGCCACCAGTGATGGGGTGAGGGGAGGCACAGATACGCAGTATTTT. It encodes CATSDGVRGGTDTQYF.

The chain is built from TRBV7-3 and TRBJ2-1, with D possibly called TRBD1 or TRBD2 (5 bases each). Trimming removed 1 base at V and 8 bases at J, with 15 bases between. CDR1 is SGHTA, CDR2 FQGTGA, per germline. This CDR3 region has 15 residues. The CDR3 loop is CASSLSGARGDEQFF. The CDR3 DNA sequence: TGTGCCAGCAGCTTAAGCGGAGCGAGGGGCGATGAGCAGTTCTTC.

The chain joins TRBV24-1 to TRBJ2-7; 8 positions agree with TRBD2. Trimming took 2 bases from V and 6 from J; bases not matched to a gene: 11. Germline values: CDR1 KGHDR, CDR2 SFDVKD. CDR3 length equals 16 residues. CDR3 in amino acids: CATSDSIQREWSEQYF. The CDR3 region has the DNA TGTGCCACCAGTGATTCCATCCAGCGGGAGTGGTCCGAGCAGTACTTC.

This clonotype was detected many times. The chain links TRBV7-3 to TRBJ1-1; D ambiguous. In germline, CDR1 is SGHTA, CDR2 FQGTGA. Trimming left V 4 bases short and J 1 base short, with 7 bases between. This CDR3 is built from 13 residues. The CDR3 is CASSSQQNTEAFF. In nucleotides, the CDR3 is TGTGCCAGCAGCTCCCAACAGAACACTGAAGCTTTCTTT.

The chain joins TRBV5-4 to TRBJ1-1; D is unresolved. The V gene's germline CDR1 is SGHNT and CDR2 YYREEE (reference sequence). Trimming left V 4 bases short and J 3 bases short, with 13 bases between. The CDR3 loop spans 14 amino acids. The CDR3 DNA is TGTGCCAGCAGCCGTCTTAGTGTCCACACTGAAGCTTTCTTT. Its protein product is CASSRLSVHTEAFF. Variable domain in full (rest from reference TRBV5-4 and TRBJ1-1): ETGVTQSPTHLIKTRGQQVTLRCSSQSGHNTVSWYQQALGQGPQFIFQYYREEENGRGNFPPRFSGLQFPNYSSELNVNALELDDSALYLCASSRLSVHTEAFFGQGTRLTVV.

The genes are TRBV20-1 and TRBJ2-1, with D uncertain. Germline V gives CDR1 DFQATT, CDR2 SNEGSKA (reference sequence). The CDR3 has 16 residues. Trimming stripped 0 bases from V and 5 bases from J, with 17 bases between. The CDR3 spells CSARDRILALNNEQFF. As DNA, the CDR3 is TGCAGTGCTAGAGATAGGATCTTAGCTCTAAACAATGAGCAGTTCTTC.

This clonotype was detected only a few times. This chain uses TRBV29-1 with TRBJ2-2; maybe TRBD1 (6 bases). The CDR3 has 14 residues. Germline CDR1 SQVTM, CDR2 ANQGSEA. Trimming took 5 bases from V and 2 from J, leaving 12 bases between them. DNA of the CDR3: TGCAGCGTTTCGTGGACAGAAAACACCGGGGAGCTGTTTTTT. As protein: CSVSWTENTGELFF.

At least ten counts were recorded for this clonotype. This chain connects TRBV6-5 to TRBJ1-2, with D uncertain. The length of the CDR3 is 12 residues. The germline gives CDR1 MNHEY, CDR2 SVGAGI. Trimming took off 5 bases at V and 2 bases at J, with 6 bases between the two ends. CDR3 DNA: TGTGCCAGCAGTGGCTCCAACTATGGCTACACCTTC. Residues: CASSGSNYGYTF.

This clonotype occurred a few times. V gene TRBV6-1 combines with J gene TRBJ2-7, with D possibly TRBD1 on 5 matching bases. CDR1 MNHNS and CDR2 SASEGT come from the germline V gene. The V and J ends lost 7 bases and 3 bases respectively, with 16 bases between them. This CDR3 contains 14 residues. CDR3 bases: TGTGCCAGCACCCCTGCAGGGTTGAACTACGAGCAGTACTTC. It translates to CASTPAGLNYEQYF.

The chain carries TRBV11-2 and TRBJ2-2; possibly TRBD1 for D (5 bases). V lost 3 bases and J lost 6, with 14 bases in between. Germline CDR1 is SGHAT and CDR2 is FQNNGV. CDR3 length: 15 amino acids. The CDR3 protein is CASSFEGAIAGELFF. CDR3 bases: TGTGCCAGCAGCTTTGAAGGGGCGATTGCCGGGGAGCTGTTTTTT.

The chain employs TRBV5-1 and TRBJ2-1, with TRBD2 matching over 16 bases. CDR3 length equals 19 residues. The ends lost 3 bases at V and 4 bases at J; junction bases unmatched: 10. The germline V gene has CDR1 SGHRS and CDR2 YFSETQ. The CDR3 spells CASSSTGTSGGAHYNEQFF. CDR3 nucleotide sequence: TGCGCCAGCAGCTCGACCGGGACTAGCGGGGGGGCGCATTACAATGAGCAGTTCTTC.

This clonotype was counted at least ten times. The chain uses TRBV18 and TRBJ2-1; D possibly corresponds to TRBD1 (6 bases). The CDR3 contains 15 residues. With 6 bases removed from V and 0 bases from J, the gap between germline ends came to 12 bases. Germline CDR1 is KGHSH and CDR2 is LQKENI. CDR3 amino acids: CASSQEQGSYNEQFF. The CDR3, as DNA: TGTGCCAGCTCCCAAGAACAGGGCTCCTACAATGAGCAGTTCTTC.

The table lists this clonotype with a few counts. The rearrangement uses TRBV28 and TRBJ2-1; possible D gene TRBD1, 6 bases. Trimming stripped 3 bases from V and 4 bases from J, with 7 bases between. CDR1 is MDHEN and CDR2 is SYDVKM in the germline V gene. The length of the CDR3 is 13 residues. The CDR3 sequence: CASSFRGYNEQFF. CDR3 in DNA: TGTGCCAGCAGTTTCAGGGGATACAATGAGCAGTTCTTC.

The V call is TRBV29-1, the J call TRBJ1-5; the D gene is possibly TRBD1 (6 bases). With 4 bases removed from V and 4 bases from J, the gap between germline ends came to 8 bases. This CDR3 spans 12 amino acids. Germline V gene data show CDR1 as SQVTM and CDR2 as ANQGSEA. CDR3 in DNA: TGCAGCGTTGCACAGGGAAATCAGCCCCAGCATTTT. It encodes CSVAQGNQPQHF.

This chain uses TRBV6-5 with TRBJ2-6; D is undetermined. This CDR3 region has 18 residues. CDR1 and CDR2 (germline): MNHEY, SVGAGI. The V and J ends lost 0 bases and 4 bases respectively, with 16 bases between them. The CDR3 sequence is CASSYSIPGGAGANVLTF. CDR3 coding DNA: TGTGCCAGCAGTTACTCGATTCCAGGCGGAGCGGGGGCCAACGTCCTGACTTTC.

This chain joins TRBV15 and TRBJ2-7; 14 bases map to TRBD2. J gave up 9 bases and V 8 bases, and 9 bases lay outside the gene matches. The CDR3 is 14 amino acids. Germline V gene data show CDR1 as LNHNV and CDR2 as YYDKDF (reference sequence). Here the CDR3 DNA reads TGTGCCACCGGGACGGGGACTAGCGGGAGAGGGCAGTACTTC. Amino acids: CATGTGTSGRGQYF.